This paragraph reports one TCR beta chain. The data originate from a study of blood T cell repertoires in COVID-19. Study in general: The United States, Italy and Spain provided the acute and convalescent COVID-19 samples.

CDR1 and CDR2 (germline): KGHSH, LQKENI. The CDR3 is 14 amino acids. V was clipped by 3 bases and J by 9 bases; unmatched bases: 8. The method was immunoSEQ multiplex PCR; TCRdb's version includes in-frame clones alone and lacks a portion of them. The sample consists of more than 80,000 clones, almost 80% of them appearing once. The source of this sequence is a human donor in a cohort sampled during active COVID-19. The chain employs TRBV18 and TRBJ2-1; 7 bases align to TRBD2. The sequencing input was peripheral blood. The chain's CDR3 is CASSPPPSGGEQFF. Written as DNA, the CDR3 is TGTGCCAGCTCACCCCCCCCCTCGGGAGGTGAGCAGTTCTTC.